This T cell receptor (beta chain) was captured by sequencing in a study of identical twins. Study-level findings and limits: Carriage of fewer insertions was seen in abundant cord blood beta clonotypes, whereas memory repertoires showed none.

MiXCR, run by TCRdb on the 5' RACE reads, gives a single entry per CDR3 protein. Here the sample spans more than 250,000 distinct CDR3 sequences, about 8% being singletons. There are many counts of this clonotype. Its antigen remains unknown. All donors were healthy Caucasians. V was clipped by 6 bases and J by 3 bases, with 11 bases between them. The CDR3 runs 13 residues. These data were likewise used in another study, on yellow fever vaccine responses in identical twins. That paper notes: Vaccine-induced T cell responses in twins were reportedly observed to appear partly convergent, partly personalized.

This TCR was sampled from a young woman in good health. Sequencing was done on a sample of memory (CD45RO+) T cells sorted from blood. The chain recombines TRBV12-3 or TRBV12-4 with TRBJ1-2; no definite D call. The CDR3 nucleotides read TGTGCCAGCAGCCCGACTGATCACTATGGCTACACCTTC. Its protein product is CASSPTDHYGYTF.